Following are 27 T cell receptor beta chains from one sample sequenced in a study of cytomegalovirus exposure and HLA in healthy donors. 13 Jbeta primers and 60 Vbeta primers were used for the PCR. Assay used: immunoSEQ multiplex PCR; TCRdb lists only in-frame clones, some missing. Here the sample spans about 160,000 clones, about four fifths being singletons. Sequences were obtained from PBMCs. These receptors came from a man aged 50 or older in good health and CMV-seropositive.

This chain uses TRBV27 with TRBJ2-7, with 10 bases identical to TRBD2. In germline, CDR1 is MNHEY, CDR2 SMNVEV (reference sequence). There are 13 residues in the CDR3. The ends lost 6 bases at V and 6 bases at J; junction bases unmatched: 5. The CDR3 protein is CASRAGGQSEQYF. CDR3 in DNA: TGTGCCAGCAGAGCGGGAGGGCAGAGCGAGCAGTACTTC.

The CDR3 spells CAWRSEPPNSPLHF. The CDR3 DNA reads as TGTGCCTGGAGAAGCGAACCTCCGAATTCACCCCTCCACTTT. V usage is TRBV30 and J usage is TRBJ1-6; unclear D gene. Germline V lookup: CDR1 GTSNPN, CDR2 SVGIG (reference sequence). The CDR3 runs to 14 residues. Trimming pared 3 bases from V and 7 bases from J, leaving 13 bases between. Combining the CDR3 with reference TRBV30 and TRBJ1-6 gives the whole variable domain SQTIHQWPATLVQPVGSPLSLECTVEGTSNPNLYWYRQAAGRGLQLLFYSVGIGQISSEVPQNLSASRPQDRQFILSSKKLLLSDSGFYLCAWRSEPPNSPLHFGNGTRLTVT.

The V call is TRBV5-1, the J call TRBJ2-3; D is unclear. The V gene's germline CDR1 is SGHRS and CDR2 YFSETQ. This CDR3 has 14 residues. V was pared by 1 base and J by 1 base, with 7 bases between. The CDR3 region is CASSLWQGTDTQYF. Here the CDR3 DNA reads TGCGCCAGCAGCTTGTGGCAAGGCACAGATACGCAGTATTTT.

V usage is TRBV6-1 and J usage is TRBJ1-2; the match to TRBD1 covers 8 bases. The CDR3 extends over 12 amino acids. V shed 6 bases and J 6 bases; nucleotides not matched to a gene: 3. Germline values: CDR1 MNHNS, CDR2 SASEGT. In nucleotides, the CDR3 is TGTGCCAGCAGGGACAGGGACCATGGCTACACCTTC. Translating gives CASRDRDHGYTF.

The chain recombines TRBV6-5 with TRBJ1-4; D ambiguous. The germline V gene has CDR1 MNHEY and CDR2 SVGAGI. The length of the CDR3 is 14 residues. V lost 0 bases and J 7 bases, leaving 9 bases between the germline ends. The CDR3 loop is CASSYSRAAEKLFF. The DNA for the CDR3 is TGTGCCAGCAGTTACTCGCGGGCGGCTGAAAAACTGTTTTTT.

This chain connects TRBV5-1 to TRBJ1-3, with D possibly being TRBD1 (5 bases). In germline, CDR1 is SGHRS, CDR2 YFSETQ. CDR3 length equals 15 residues. Trimming pared 5 bases from V and 0 bases from J, leaving 12 bases between. The CDR3 is CASSITGTSGNTIYF. CDR3 sequence (DNA): TGCGCCAGCAGTATAACAGGCACCTCTGGAAACACCATATATTTT.

A single count supports this clone. The chain uses TRBV27 and TRBJ1-2; 9 bases match TRBD1. The germline V gene has CDR1 MNHEY and CDR2 SMNVEV (reference sequence). Trimming removed 7 bases from V and 5 bases from J; junction bases left unmatched: 14. The CDR3 is 16 amino acids. The CDR3: CASKAHRDREEYGYTF. CDR3 in DNA: TGTGCCAGCAAGGCCCACCGGGACAGGGAAGAATATGGCTACACCTTC.

The rearrangement links TRBV28 to TRBJ2-2, with D perhaps TRBD2 (6 bases). The CDR3 totals 15 residues. The V gene lost 3 bases and the J gene lost 5 bases, with 13 bases spanning the gap. Germline assignment: CDR1 MDHEN and CDR2 SYDVKM. This chain's CDR3 is CASSFPAGRTGELFF. The DNA for the CDR3 is TGTGCCAGCAGTTTCCCGGCGGGGAGGACCGGGGAGCTGTTTTTT.

The V gene is TRBV29-1, the J gene TRBJ2-1; 12 bases line up with TRBD2. The CDR3 runs 14 residues. J was trimmed by 8 bases and V by 1 base; bases with no gene match: 3. CDR1 SQVTM and CDR2 ANQGSEA come from the germline V gene. CDR3 sequence reads: CSVEASGRAHEQFF. Here the CDR3 DNA reads TGCAGCGTTGAAGCTAGCGGGAGGGCCCATGAGCAGTTCTTC.

The chain recombines TRBV2 with TRBJ1-1; the D is unclear. This CDR3 contains 11 residues. Trimming removed 5 bases from V and 4 bases from J, with 5 bases in between. Germline CDR1 and CDR2: SNHLY and FYNNEI. Written as DNA, the CDR3 is TGTGCCAGCAGTCCCCGCACTGAAGCTTTCTTT. It specifies CASSPRTEAFF. Together with reference TRBV2 and TRBJ1-1, the CDR3 gives the full variable domain: EPEVTQTPSHQVTQMGQEVILRCVPISNHLYFYWYRQILGQKVEFLVSFYNNEISEKSEIFDDQFSVERPDGSNFTLKIRSTKLEDSAMYFCASSPRTEAFFGQGTRLTVV.

There are a few counts of this clone. The chain employs TRBV7-2 and TRBJ2-5; 11 bases map to TRBD2. Per germline, CDR1 SGHTA and CDR2 FQGNSA. The V segment lost 1 base and the J segment 5 bases; nucleotides outside the gene matches: 3. The CDR3 loop spans 15 amino acids. The CDR3 sequence is CASSLVSSGGETQYF. The CDR3 DNA is TGTGCCAGCAGCTTAGTTTCTAGCGGGGGGGAGACCCAGTACTTC.

On this clone itself: Other DNA sequences of this sample code for an identical CDR3. The gene calls are TRBV19 and TRBJ2-1, with 12 bases lining up with TRBD2. The CDR3 contains 14 residues. Germline V gives CDR1 LNHDA, CDR2 SQIVND (reference sequence). Trimming removed 3 bases from V and 12 bases from J; junction bases left unmatched: 6. The CDR3 coding sequence is TGTGCCAGTAGTATGACTAGCGGGAGTTTAGGGCAGTTCTTC. It is translated as CASSMTSGSLGQFF.

This chain links TRBV11-3 with TRBJ2-1; D may be TRBD1 (5 bases). The CDR3 contains 14 residues. The germline V gene has CDR1 SGHNT and CDR2 YENEEA. V lost 2 bases to trimming and J lost 5 bases, with 10 bases between them. DNA for the CDR3: TGTGCCAGCAGCTTACGCTCAGGGAACAATGAGCAGTTCTTC. Translated: CASSLRSGNNEQFF.

This chain links TRBV5-4 with TRBJ2-5; D is unresolved. V gave up 6 bases and J gave up 0 bases, with 12 bases separating them. The CDR3 is 14 amino acids. Germline V gene lookup returns CDR1 SGHNT and CDR2 YYREEE (reference sequence). Here the CDR3 reads CASKLEPHQETQYF. The CDR3 DNA reads as TGTGCCAGCAAGCTGGAGCCGCACCAAGAGACCCAGTACTTC.

This clone showed up just once. The chain employs TRBV25-1 and TRBJ2-1, with 7 bases lining up with TRBD2. After removal of 6 bases from V and 7 bases from J, the junction contained 18 bases not matched to a gene. The V gene's germline CDR1 is MGHDK and CDR2 SYGVNS. The CDR3 consists of 17 residues. The CDR3 DNA is TGTGCCAGCAGGAAGTCCTCGGGCGGGAGAGGTGAGAATGAGCAGTTCTTC. As protein: CASRKSSGGRGENEQFF.

J is TRBJ1-4 and V is TRBV2; 9 bases agree with TRBD1. This CDR3 is 14 amino acids long. V lost 7 bases and J lost 5; bases outside the gene matches: 5. Germline V gene lookup returns CDR1 SNHLY and CDR2 FYNNEI. Here the CDR3 DNA reads TGTGCCAGCATATCCGGGACAGGGAATGAAAAACTGTTTTTT. Encoded protein: CASISGTGNEKLFF.

A few counts support this clone. The gene calls are TRBV5-1 and TRBJ2-1, with 10 bases lining up with TRBD2. The V gene's germline CDR1 is SGHRS and CDR2 YFSETQ. J lost 1 base, V lost 5 bases, and 3 bases had no gene match. This CDR3 contains 15 residues. CDR3 nucleotide sequence: TGCGCCAGCAGTTCTAGCGGGAGTTCCTACAATGAGCAGTTCTTC. This codes for CASSSSGSSYNEQFF.

The V and J genes are TRBV28 and TRBJ2-1; D perhaps matches TRBD2 (5 bases). CDR3 length: 17 amino acids. Trimming took 3 bases from V and 0 from J, leaving 15 bases between them. The germline gives CDR1 MDHEN, CDR2 SYDVKM. The CDR3 spells CASSFSSAGPSYNEQFF. The CDR3 DNA follows: TGTGCCAGCAGTTTCAGTTCGGCGGGTCCCTCCTACAATGAGCAGTTCTTC. Full variable domain (outside the CDR3, taken from reference TRBV28 and TRBJ2-1): DVKVTQSSRYLVKRTGEKVFLECVQDMDHENMFWYRQDPGLGLRLIYFSYDVKMKEKGDIPEGYSVSREKKERFSLILESASTNQTSMYLCASSFSSAGPSYNEQFFGPGTRLTVL.

V usage is TRBV7-2 and J usage is TRBJ2-3; D unresolved. Trimming shortened V by 4 bases and J by 0 bases, and 2 bases separated the two germline ends. The CDR3 runs to 12 residues. The germline V gene has CDR1 SGHTA and CDR2 FQGNSA. CDR3 nucleotides: TGTGCCAGCAGCTCAAGCACAGATACGCAGTATTTT. Encoded protein: CASSSSTDTQYF.

The chain joins TRBV30 to TRBJ1-1, with TRBD1 matching over 8 bases. The V segment lost 3 bases and the J segment 11 bases; nucleotides outside the gene matches: 5. This CDR3 contains 11 residues. Looked up from germline, CDR1 is GTSNPN and CDR2 is SVGIG (reference sequence). The CDR3 reads CAWRQGAQAFF. The DNA of the CDR3 is TGTGCCTGGAGGCAGGGGGCGCAGGCTTTCTTT.

The V call is TRBV6-5, the J call TRBJ2-1; the match to TRBD2 covers 8 bases. CDR1 and CDR2 from the germline V gene are MNHEY and SVGAGI. This CDR3 has 14 residues. With 2 bases clipped from V and 7 bases from J, the junction kept 4 bases outside the gene matches. The DNA of the CDR3 is TGTGCCAGCAGTTACGGGACTAGTTATAATGAGCAGTTCTTC. It encodes CASSYGTSYNEQFF.

This clone appeared a single time. The chain joins TRBV7-2 to TRBJ2-7, with 8 positions matching TRBD1. V gave up 5 bases and J gave up 5 bases; unmatched junction bases: 5. Per the germline V gene, CDR1 is SGHTA and CDR2 is FQGNSA. This CDR3 has 13 amino acids. Here the CDR3 reads CASSRQGTHEQYF. CDR3 in DNA: TGTGCCAGCAGCAGACAGGGGACCCACGAGCAGTACTTC.

This sequence joins TRBV5-1 and TRBJ1-1; 7 bases map to TRBD1. The CDR3 is made up of 14 amino acids. The junction had 7 bases not matched to a gene; V was cut back by 4 bases and J by 4 bases. Germline CDR1 is SGHRS and CDR2 is YFSETQ. CDR3 in DNA: TGCGCCAGCAGCATAACAAGGGACAGCACTGAAGCTTTCTTT. This codes for CASSITRDSTEAFF.

The chain carries TRBV2 and TRBJ2-3, with 11 bases matching TRBD2. The germline V gene has CDR1 SNHLY and CDR2 FYNNEI. V dropped 4 bases and J dropped 0; count of bases not matched to a gene: 3. The CDR3 length is 16 residues. CDR3 amino acids: CASSAIAGGSTDTQYF. In nucleotides, the CDR3 is TGTGCCAGCAGTGCGATAGCGGGAGGGAGCACAGATACGCAGTATTTT.

The chain uses TRBV2 and TRBJ2-6; D is ambiguous. The CDR3 is 17 amino acids. V lost 5 bases and J lost 0, with 14 bases in between. Germline CDR1 and CDR2: SNHLY and FYNNEI. The CDR3 loop is CASSRTRPGSGANVLTF. The CDR3 region has the DNA TGTGCCAGCAGTCGTACCCGCCCGGGCTCTGGGGCCAACGTCCTGACTTTC. Supplemented by reference TRBV2 and TRBJ2-6, the full variable domain reads EPEVTQTPSHQVTQMGQEVILRCVPISNHLYFYWYRQILGQKVEFLVSFYNNEISEKSEIFDDQFSVERPDGSNFTLKIRSTKLEDSAMYFCASSRTRPGSGANVLTFGAGSRLTVL.

The chain joins TRBV28 to TRBJ1-5; D is possibly TRBD1 (5 bases). CDR1 and CDR2 from the germline V gene are MDHEN and SYDVKM. This CDR3 comprises 15 residues. Trimming pared 8 bases from V and 1 base from J, leaving 15 bases between. The CDR3 sequence is CASGLQVGSNQPQHF. The CDR3 nucleotides are TGTGCCAGCGGATTACAGGTGGGCAGCAATCAGCCCCAGCATTTT.

The chain employs TRBV28 and TRBJ2-5; D possibly corresponds to TRBD1 (5 bases). The tail of the sequence fits TRBJ2-7 better, so the J call may be wrong. The CDR3 spans 13 residues. CDR1 MDHEN and CDR2 SYDVKM come from the germline V gene. The CDR3: CASEQGIFYEQYF. The DNA of the CDR3 is TGTGCCAGCGAGCAGGGAATTTTCTACGAGCAGTACTTC.